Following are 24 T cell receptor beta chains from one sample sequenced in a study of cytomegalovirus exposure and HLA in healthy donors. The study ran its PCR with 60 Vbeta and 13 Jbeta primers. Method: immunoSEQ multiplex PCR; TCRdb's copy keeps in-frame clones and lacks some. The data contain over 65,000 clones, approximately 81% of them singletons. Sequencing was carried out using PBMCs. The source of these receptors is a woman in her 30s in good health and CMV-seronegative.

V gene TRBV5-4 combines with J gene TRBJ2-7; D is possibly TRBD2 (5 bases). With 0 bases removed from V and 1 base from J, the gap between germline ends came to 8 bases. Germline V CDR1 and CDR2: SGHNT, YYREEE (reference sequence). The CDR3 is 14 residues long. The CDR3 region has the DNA TGTGCCAGCAGCTTGGCCCGGGGATCCTACGAGCAGTACTTC. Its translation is CASSLARGSYEQYF.

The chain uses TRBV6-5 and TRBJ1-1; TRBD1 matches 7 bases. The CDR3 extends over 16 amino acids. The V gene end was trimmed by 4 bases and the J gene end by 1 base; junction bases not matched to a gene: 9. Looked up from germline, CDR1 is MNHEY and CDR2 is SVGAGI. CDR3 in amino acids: CASSFDRVQRNTEAFF. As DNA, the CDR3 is TGTGCCAGCAGTTTCGACAGGGTCCAGAGGAACACTGAAGCTTTCTTT.

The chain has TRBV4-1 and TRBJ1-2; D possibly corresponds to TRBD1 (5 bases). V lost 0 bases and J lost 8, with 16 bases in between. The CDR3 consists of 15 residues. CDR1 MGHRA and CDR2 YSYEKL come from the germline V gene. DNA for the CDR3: TGCGCCAGCAGCCAAGACCTGGGGGGATATGACGGCTACACCTTC. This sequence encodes CASSQDLGGYDGYTF.

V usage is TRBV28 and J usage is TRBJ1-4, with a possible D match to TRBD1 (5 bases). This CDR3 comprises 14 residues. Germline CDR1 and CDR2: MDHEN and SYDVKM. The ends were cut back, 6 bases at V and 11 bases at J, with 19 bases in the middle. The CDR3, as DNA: TGTGCCAGCAGCTCCGGGGGACGGTCGGGGAAACTGTTTTTT. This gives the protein CASSSGGRSGKLFF.

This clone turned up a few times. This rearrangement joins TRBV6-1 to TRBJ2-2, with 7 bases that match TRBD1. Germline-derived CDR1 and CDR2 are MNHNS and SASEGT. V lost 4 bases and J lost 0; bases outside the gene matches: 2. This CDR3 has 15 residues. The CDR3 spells CASSGDSSNTGELFF. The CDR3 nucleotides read TGTGCCAGCAGTGGGGACAGTTCGAACACCGGGGAGCTGTTTTTT.

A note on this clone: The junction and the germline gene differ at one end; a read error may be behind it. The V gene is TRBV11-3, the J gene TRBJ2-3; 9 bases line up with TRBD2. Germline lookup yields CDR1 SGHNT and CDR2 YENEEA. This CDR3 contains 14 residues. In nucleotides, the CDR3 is TGTGCCAGCAGCTTTATTAGTAGCGGGGGCCCGCAATATTTT. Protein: CASSFISSGGPQYF. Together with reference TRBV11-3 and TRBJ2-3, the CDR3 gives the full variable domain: EAGVVQSPRYKIIEKKQPVAFWCNPISGHNTLYWYLQNLGQGPELLIRYENEEAVDDSQLPKDRFSAERLKGVDSTLKIQPAELGDSAVYLCASSFISSGGPQYFGPGTRLTVL.

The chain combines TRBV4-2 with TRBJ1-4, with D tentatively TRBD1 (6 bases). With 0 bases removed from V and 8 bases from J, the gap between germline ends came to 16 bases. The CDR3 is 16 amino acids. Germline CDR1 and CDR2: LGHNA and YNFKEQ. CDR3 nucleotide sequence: TGTGCCAGCAGCCAAGAAGGAGACAGAAGGGGGGAAAAACTGTTTTTT. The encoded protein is CASSQEGDRRGEKLFF.

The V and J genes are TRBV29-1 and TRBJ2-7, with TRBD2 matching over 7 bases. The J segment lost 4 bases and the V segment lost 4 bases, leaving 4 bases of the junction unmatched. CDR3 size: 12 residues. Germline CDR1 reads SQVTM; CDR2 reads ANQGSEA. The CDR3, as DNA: TGCAGCGTTGCCCGGGGAGGGTACGAGCAGTACTTC. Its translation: CSVARGGYEQYF.

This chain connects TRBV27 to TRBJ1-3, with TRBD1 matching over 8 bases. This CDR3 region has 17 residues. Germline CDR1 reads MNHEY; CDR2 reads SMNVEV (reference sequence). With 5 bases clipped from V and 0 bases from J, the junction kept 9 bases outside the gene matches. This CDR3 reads CASSRGQGPYSGNTIYF. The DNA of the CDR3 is TGTGCCAGCAGTAGAGGACAGGGCCCCTACTCTGGAAACACCATATATTTT.

In nucleotides, the CDR3 is TGTGCCAGCAGCTTGGACAGGGCAGGTGGCTACACCTTC. Translation: CASSLDRAGGYTF. The chain has TRBV5-4 and TRBJ1-2; D is perhaps TRBD1 (6 bases). Germline V gene data show CDR1 as SGHNT and CDR2 as YYREEE (reference sequence). CDR3 length: 13 residues. The V end lost 0 bases, the J end lost 7 bases, and 10 bases lay between the germline ends. The full variable domain, in which reference TRBV5-4 and TRBJ1-2 provide the parts outside the CDR3, is ETGVTQSPTHLIKTRGQQVTLRCSSQSGHNTVSWYQQALGQGPQFIFQYYREEENGRGNFPPRFSGLQFPNYSSELNVNALELDDSALYLCASSLDRAGGYTFGSGTRLTVV.

The CDR3 coding sequence is TGTGCCAGGATACAAGCAACTAATGAAAAACTGTTTTTT. It is translated as CARIQATNEKLFF. This chain uses TRBV19 with TRBJ1-4; D is uncertain. The CDR3 contains 13 residues. Trimming took off 9 bases at V and 0 bases at J, with 8 bases between the two ends. CDR1 LNHDA and CDR2 SQIVND come from the germline V gene (reference sequence).

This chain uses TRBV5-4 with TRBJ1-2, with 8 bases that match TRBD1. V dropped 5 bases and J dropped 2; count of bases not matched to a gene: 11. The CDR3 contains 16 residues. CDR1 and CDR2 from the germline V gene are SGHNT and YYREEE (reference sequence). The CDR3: CASRSGGQGANYGYTF. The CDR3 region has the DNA TGTGCCAGCAGATCTGGAGGGCAGGGGGCAAACTATGGCTACACCTTC.

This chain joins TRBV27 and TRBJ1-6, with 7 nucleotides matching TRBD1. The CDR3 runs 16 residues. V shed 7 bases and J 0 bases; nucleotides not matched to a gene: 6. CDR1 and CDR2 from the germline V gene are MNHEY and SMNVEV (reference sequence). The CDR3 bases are TGTGCCAGCAAAAAACAGGGGAGCTCCTATAATTCACCCCTCCACTTT. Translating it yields CASKKQGSSYNSPLHF.

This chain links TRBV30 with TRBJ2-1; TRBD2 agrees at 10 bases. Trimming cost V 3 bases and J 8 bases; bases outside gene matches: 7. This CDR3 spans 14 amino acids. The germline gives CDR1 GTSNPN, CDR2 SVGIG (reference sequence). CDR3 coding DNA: TGTGCCTGGAGCCATATAGCGGGGGGTCATGAGCAGTTCTTC. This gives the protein CAWSHIAGGHEQFF. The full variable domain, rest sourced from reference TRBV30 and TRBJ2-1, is SQTIHQWPATLVQPVGSPLSLECTVEGTSNPNLYWYRQAAGRGLQLLFYSVGIGQISSEVPQNLSASRPQDRQFILSSKKLLLSDSGFYLCAWSHIAGGHEQFFGPGTRLTVL.

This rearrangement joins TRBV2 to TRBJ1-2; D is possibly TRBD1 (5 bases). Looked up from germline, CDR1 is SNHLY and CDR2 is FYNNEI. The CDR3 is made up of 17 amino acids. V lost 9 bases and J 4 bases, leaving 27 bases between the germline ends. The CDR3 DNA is TGTGCCAGTTCCCCATCCCCGCCGGGGGTATCTGGCTATGGCTACACCTTC. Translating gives CASSPSPPGVSGYGYTF.

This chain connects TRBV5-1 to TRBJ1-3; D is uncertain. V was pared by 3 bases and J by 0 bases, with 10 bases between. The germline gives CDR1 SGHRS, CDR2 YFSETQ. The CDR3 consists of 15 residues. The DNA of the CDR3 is TGCGCCAGCAGCTCCTCGGGGAGCTCTGGAAACACCATATATTTT. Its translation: CASSSSGSSGNTIYF.

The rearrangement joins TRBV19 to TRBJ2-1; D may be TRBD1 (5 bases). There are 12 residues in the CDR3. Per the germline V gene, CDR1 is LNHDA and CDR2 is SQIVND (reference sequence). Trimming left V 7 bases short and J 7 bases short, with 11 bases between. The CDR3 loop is CASKAGRNEQFF. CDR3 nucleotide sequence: TGTGCCAGTAAGGCAGGGCGAAATGAGCAGTTCTTC.

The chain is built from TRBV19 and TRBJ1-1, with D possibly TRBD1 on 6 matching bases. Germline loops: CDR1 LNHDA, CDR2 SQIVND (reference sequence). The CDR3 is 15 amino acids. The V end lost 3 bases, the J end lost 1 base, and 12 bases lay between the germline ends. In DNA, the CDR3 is TGTGCCAGTAGTATCTCGGCAGGGGCGAACACTGAAGCTTTCTTT. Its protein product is CASSISAGANTEAFF.

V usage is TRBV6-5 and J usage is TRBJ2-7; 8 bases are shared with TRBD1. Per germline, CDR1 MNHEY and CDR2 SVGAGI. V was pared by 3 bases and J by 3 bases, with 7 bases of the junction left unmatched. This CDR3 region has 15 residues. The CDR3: CASSYQGTGDYEQYF. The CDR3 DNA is TGTGCCAGCAGTTATCAAGGGACAGGAGACTACGAGCAGTACTTC.

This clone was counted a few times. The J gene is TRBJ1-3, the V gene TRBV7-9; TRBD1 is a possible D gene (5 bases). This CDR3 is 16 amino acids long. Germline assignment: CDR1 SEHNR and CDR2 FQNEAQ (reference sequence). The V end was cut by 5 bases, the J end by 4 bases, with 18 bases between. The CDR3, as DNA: TGTGCCAGCAGCCCTCAGGGTGAAGCAGTAGGAAACACCATATATTTT. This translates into CASSPQGEAVGNTIYF.

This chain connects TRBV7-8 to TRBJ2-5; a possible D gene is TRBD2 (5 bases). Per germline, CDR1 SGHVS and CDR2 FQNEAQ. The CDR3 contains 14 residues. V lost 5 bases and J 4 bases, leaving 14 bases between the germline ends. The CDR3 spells CASSSTSPPETQYF. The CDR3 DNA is TGTGCCAGCAGCAGCACTAGTCCCCCAGAGACCCAGTACTTC. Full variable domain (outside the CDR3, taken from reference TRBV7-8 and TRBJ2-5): GAGVSQSPRYKVAKRGQDVALRCDPISGHVSLFWYQQALGQGPEFLTYFQNEAQLDKSGLPSDRFFAERPEGSVSTLKIQRTQQEDSAVYLCASSSTSPPETQYFGPGTRLLVL.

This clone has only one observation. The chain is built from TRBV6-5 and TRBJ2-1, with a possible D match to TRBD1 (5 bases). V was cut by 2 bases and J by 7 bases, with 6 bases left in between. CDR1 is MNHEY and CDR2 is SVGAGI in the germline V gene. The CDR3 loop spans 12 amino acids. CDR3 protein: CASSYKGNEQFF. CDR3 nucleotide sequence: TGTGCCAGCAGTTACAAGGGGAATGAGCAGTTCTTC.

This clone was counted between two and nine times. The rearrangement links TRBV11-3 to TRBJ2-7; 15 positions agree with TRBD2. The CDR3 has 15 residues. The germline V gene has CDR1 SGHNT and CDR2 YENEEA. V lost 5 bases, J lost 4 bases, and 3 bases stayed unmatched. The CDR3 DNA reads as TGTGCCAGCAGCGCGGGACTAGCGGGGGGTTACGAGCAGTACTTC. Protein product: CASSAGLAGGYEQYF.

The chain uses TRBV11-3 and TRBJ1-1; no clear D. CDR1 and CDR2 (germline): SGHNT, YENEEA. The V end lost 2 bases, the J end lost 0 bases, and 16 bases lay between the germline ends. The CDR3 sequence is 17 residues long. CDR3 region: CASSLYPASGMNTEAFF. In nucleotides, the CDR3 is TGTGCCAGCAGCTTATACCCGGCCAGCGGCATGAACACTGAAGCTTTCTTT.